This TCR beta chain was identified in a study of cytotoxic CD8 clonotypes in ibrutinib-treated CLL. Study-level results: Clonality increased with ibrutinib response but returned toward baseline at progression. There were few public clonotypes, and on treatment they contracted or stayed stable.

Comment on this clone: Its antigen remains unidentified.

The CDR3 spans 15 residues. Trimming removed 5 bases from V and 1 base from J, with 14 bases in between. From germline, CDR1 is SGHNT and CDR2 YENEEA. Frozen-stored PBMCs produced roughly 2 micrograms of genomic DNA for TCR beta libraries. Target depth was 1 in 200,000 to 1 in 1 million T cells, about 10x per clonotype. TCRdb keeps only in-frame clones here, not all; method: immunoSEQ multiplex PCR. Altogether approximately 100,000 clones are present, 50% to 65% being singletons, with the ten largest covering more than 35%. J is TRBJ1-1 and V is TRBV11-3; D ambiguous. Here the sequenced sample was PBMCs, taken after 24 months of ibrutinib treatment. The origin of this receptor is a human donor with chronic lymphocytic leukemia. The DNA for the CDR3 is TGTGCCAGCAGCCTATTGGGGAAGGGGAACACTGAAGCTTTCTTT. Encoded protein: CASSLLGKGNTEAFF.